This T cell receptor (beta chain) comes out of a study of cytomegalovirus exposure and HLA in healthy donors. The study's findings and limits: A classifier reportedly called cytomegalovirus status with high sensitivity and specificity.

The validation cohort, a group of over a hundred subjects, included the donors and was separate from the approximately 650-subject first cohort. CDR1 SGHDN and CDR2 FVKESK come from the germline V gene. The CDR3 loop spans 12 amino acids. Trimming cost V 4 bases and J 7 bases, with 10 bases left between them. Worth noting for this clone: Its specificity is not known.

TCRdb's table, derived via immunoSEQ multiplex PCR, lists solely in-frame clones and lacks some. The table records around 110,000 clones, about 85% of them present only once. The sequencing sample was made of PBMCs. The V call is TRBV14, the J call TRBJ1-2; possible D gene TRBD1, 5 bases. This receptor was obtained from a young woman in good health and CMV-seropositive. CDR3 residues: CASSRRDSGYTF. The CDR3 nucleotides read TGTGCCAGCAGCCGGAGGGACTCTGGCTACACCTTC.